The present entry profiles one TCR beta chain with its context. Its antigen is still unknown. Germline-derived CDR1 and CDR2 are LGHNA and YNFKEQ. The CDR3 loop spans 17 amino acids. V lost 4 bases, J lost 3 bases, and 9 bases stayed unmatched. These data belong to a study of T cells after yellow fever vaccination. The wider study: Preparation of the low-cell-number fractions used SMART-Seq v4 Ultra Low Input. General study points: Any FACS-sorted repertoire could hold abundant clonotypes that contaminate it from the bulk population.

The 5'RACE template-switching step produced TCR cDNA and added a universal primer site and UMIs. TCRdb redid the calling of the 5' RACE reads with MiXCR, one entry per CDR3 protein. The sample records 450,000 to 600,000 distinct CDR3 sequences, about a sixth being singletons. Specimen: PBMCs, collected 5 to 6 days after the first yellow fever vaccination. The chain carries TRBV4-2 and TRBJ2-2; TRBD1 agrees at 9 bases. This sequence was found in a young man who received the YFV17D yellow fever vaccine. CDR3 region: CASSPHPDRGDTGELFF. The CDR3 DNA follows: TGTGCCAGCAGCCCTCACCCGGACAGGGGAGACACCGGGGAGCTGTTTTTT.